The T cell receptor (beta chain) described here comes from a study of blood T cell repertoires in COVID-19 (dated by TCRdb to the early 2020s). Regarding the complete study: Samples from collaborators originated in the United States, Italy and Spain and spanned both the acute and convalescent phases of COVID-19. The repertoires were released in a freely available public database meant as a resource for research on the immune response to SARS-CoV-2. Subjects who had been exposed to COVID-19, were actively infected with it, or had recovered from it provided the deeply sampled blood TCRbeta repertoires that made up the dataset. Where available, HLA class I and class II types were taken from metadata supplied by the sample provider and were not determined by assay-based typing. The samples were drawn from two sources: the first 160 participants of the ongoing ImmuneRACE study, and fewer than 1,500 subjects contributed by 6 global collaborators. The material from the prospective study consisted of cDNA or gDNA derived from T cells, B-cell-depleted T cells, or PBMCs. A de-identified subject ID, COVID-19 status, age in years and sex were almost always included in the sample metadata. On the study overall, not on this receptor specifically: How much clinical and demographic metadata was included differed by source and by participant, and the metadata was provided uncurated.

The immunoSEQ Assay, a bias-controlled multiplex PCR, was used to amplify TCRbeta CDR3 regions from genomic DNA. From the authors' description of their analysis: Within the assay, amplification of reference gene primers was used to estimate how many nucleated cells each sample contained. To quantify the absolute abundance of each unique TCRbeta CDR3 rearrangement, sequence reads were collapsed and filtered. For each sample, productive Simpson clonality was calculated by taking the square root of Simpson's diversity index across productive rearrangements. Not all clones reach the TCRdb copy of this immuneACCESS table, which keeps in-frame sequences only. Checked studies attribute under half of the gap to unresolved V genes and leave the rest unexplained. V, J and clone size reflect that table, while D and trimming were determined from the DNA. Counted in this sample were about 140,000 clones; 76% of them appeared once. The ten largest clonotypes hold around 4.8% of the sample.

The CDR3 has 13 amino acids, counting the end cysteine and phenylalanine. Here the CDR3 DNA is all that survives: 39 bases in frame from base 1. V is pared back by 6 bases and J by 6 bases, with 13 bases lying between the germline termini. The germline V gene gives CDR1 as MNHEY and CDR2 as SVGAGI. Regarding this clone: Its antigen remains undetermined. Base qualities are not recorded, but no much larger clone differs from it by a single base.

The collaborating institutions used their own protocols to collect whole blood in K2EDTA tubes. For TCRbeta analysis, collaborator samples were shipped as frozen whole blood, as isolated PBMCs, or as DNA extracted from either sample type. The sequenced sample consisted of peripheral blood. The chain joins TRBV6-5 to TRBJ2-3; TRBD1 might be the D gene, on 6 matching bases. The sequence came from an elderly woman with active or convalescent COVID-19. The DNA reads TGTGCCAGCAGCAGTAGGGGGACCGATACGCAGTATTTT. Translated, it gives CASSSRGTDTQYF.